This is a list of T cell receptor beta chains from one sample in a study of beta chain features in type 1 diabetes. Data came from immunoSEQ multiplex PCR; TCRdb stores just in-frame clones and leaves some out. The repertoire consists of 110,000 or so clones, with approximately 37% occurring once and the leading ten covering over 0.05%. The material sequenced was stem cell memory CD4+ T cells from blood. These receptor sequences come from a woman between 18 and 30 years old in good health. CDR3s include the opening cysteine and the closing phenylalanine or tryptophan. The order of the fields is clone size, V gene, J gene, D gene, CDR3 protein, CDR3 DNA. D genes are given only for firm matches. The size of a clone is reported for some rows only, either as once, few or many, or as a class for expanded clones.

.	TRBV7-3	TRBJ2-7	TRBD2	CAAPPTSGRFYEQYF	TGTGCCGCGCCCCCAACTAGCGGGAGGTTCTACGAGCAGTACTTC
few	TRBV7-9	TRBJ2-7	.	CASSLNPGNYEQYF	TGTGCCAGCAGCTTAAATCCGGGAAACTACGAGCAGTACTTC
few	TRBV7-2	TRBJ2-1	TRBD2	CASSRLAGGPNEQFF	TGTGCCAGCAGCAGACTAGCGGGAGGCCCCAATGAGCAGTTCTTC
.	TRBV29-1	TRBJ2-1	.	CSVADNEQFF	TGCAGCGTAGCGGACAATGAGCAGTTCTTC
.	TRBV4-1	TRBJ2-7	TRBD2	CASSQVLYTDTSGRARSYEQYF	TGCGCCAGCAGCCAGGTACTTTACACAGATACAAGCGGGAGGGCCAGGTCCTACGAGCAGTACTTC
.	TRBV28	TRBJ2-1	.	CASSPARGSGLYNEQFF	TGTGCCAGCAGCCCAGCCCGAGGAAGCGGACTTTACAATGAGCAGTTCTTC
.	TRBV5-4	TRBJ2-1	.	CASSVQTGLQQFF	TGTGCCAGCAGCGTCCAAACAGGGTTGCAGCAGTTCTTC
.	TRBV7-9	TRBJ1-5	.	CASSLSGGAFNQPQHF	TGTGCCAGCAGCTTAAGCGGGGGGGCGTTCAATCAGCCCCAGCATTTT
.	TRBV29-1	TRBJ1-2	TRBD1	CSAGQDYGYTF	TGCAGCGCCGGACAGGACTATGGCTACACCTTC
.	TRBV30	TRBJ2-1	TRBD2	CAWSSSGAHVYNEQFF	TGTGCCTGGAGTTCTAGCGGGGCGCACGTCTACAATGAGCAGTTCTTC
few	TRBV30	TRBJ2-6	.	CAWSRGTGANVLTF	TGTGCCTGGAGTAGGGGCACTGGGGCCAACGTCCTGACTTTC
.	TRBV7-8	TRBJ2-3	TRBD1	CASRGWDSDTDTQYF	TGTGCCAGCAGGGGCTGGGACAGCGACACAGATACGCAGTATTTT
few	TRBV27	TRBJ1-2	.	CASSFTGKGLGYTF	TGTGCCAGCAGTTTTACTGGGAAGGGGCTTGGCTACACCTTC
.	TRBV5-1	TRBJ2-7	.	CASSFDQTGPLREQYF	TGCGCCAGCAGCTTCGATCAGACAGGCCCCCTTCGCGAGCAGTACTTC
.	TRBV18	TRBJ1-4	.	CASSWRLNEKLFF	TGTGCCAGCTCATGGCGGCTGAATGAAAAACTGTTTTTT
.	TRBV30	TRBJ2-1	TRBD2	CAWSERAGRAHEQFF	TGTGCCTGGAGTGAGAGGGCTGGGAGGGCCCATGAGCAGTTCTTC
few	TRBV4-2	TRBJ2-5	TRBD1	CASSQDWDRVETQYF	TGTGCCAGCAGCCAAGATTGGGACAGGGTGGAGACCCAGTACTTC
.	TRBV5-1	TRBJ2-5	TRBD1	CASSFIGTGGKDQYF	TGCGCCAGCAGCTTCATCGGGACAGGTGGGAAGGACCAGTACTTC
.	TRBV29-1	TRBJ2-3	TRBD1	CSVAYRGRSDTQYF	TGCAGCGTTGCGTACAGGGGGCGATCAGATACGCAGTATTTT
.	TRBV15	TRBJ2-5	.	CATSTYLRGETQYF	TGTGCCACCAGCACCTATTTGAGAGGAGAGACCCAGTACTTC
.	TRBV5-5	TRBJ1-5	TRBD1	CASSITGVDQPQHF	TGTGCCAGCAGCATCACAGGGGTCGATCAGCCCCAGCATTTT
.	TRBV2	TRBJ2-7	.	CASRIGGFSYEQYF	TGTGCCAGCAGGATAGGGGGTTTCTCCTACGAGCAGTACTTC
.	TRBV7-2	TRBJ2-3	.	CASSLDQLASGTQYF	TGTGCCAGCAGCTTAGATCAGCTAGCGAGCGGTACGCAGTATTTT
few	TRBV9	TRBJ2-1	.	CASSVGPGSYNEQFF	TGTGCCAGCAGCGTAGGTCCAGGGTCCTACAATGAGCAGTTCTTC
few	TRBV30	TRBJ2-7	TRBD1	CAWSKRQGVSYEQYF	TGTGCCTGGAGTAAGCGGCAGGGGGTTTCCTACGAGCAGTACTTC
once	TRBV5-1	TRBJ2-1	TRBD1	CASSRTGTGPGSRQFF	TGCGCCAGCAGCAGAACTGGGACAGGGCCGGGGAGCCGGCAGTTCTTC
few	TRBV19	TRBJ2-1	TRBD2	CASSIGGGRSYNEQFF	TGTGCCAGTAGTATAGGAGGCGGGAGAAGTTACAATGAGCAGTTCTTC
.	TRBV18	TRBJ1-2	TRBD1	CASSPTGTADYGYTF	TGTGCCAGCTCACCTACCGGGACAGCGGACTATGGCTACACCTTC
few	TRBV29-1	TRBJ2-7	.	CSVEGRVGGPYEQYF	TGCAGCGTTGAAGGGAGGGTGGGAGGCCCCTACGAGCAGTACTTC
.	TRBV7-8	TRBJ2-7	TRBD2	CASSPTGTSGINSYEQYF	TGTGCCAGCAGCCCTACCGGGACTAGCGGGATAAACTCCTACGAGCAGTACTTC
few	TRBV5-6	TRBJ1-1	.	CASSALGRAGTEAFF	TGTGCCAGCAGCGCCCTTGGGAGGGCAGGCACTGAAGCTTTCTTT
few	TRBV20-1	TRBJ1-1	.	CSASFAEAFF	TGCAGTGCTAGTTTCGCTGAAGCTTTCTTT
few	TRBV18	TRBJ1-2	TRBD1	CASLPGQGLGYGYTF	TGTGCCAGCCTTCCAGGACAGGGTCTCGGATATGGCTACACCTTC
once	TRBV6-6	TRBJ1-5	TRBD1	CASSYQQGRYQPQHF	TGTGCCAGCAGTTATCAACAGGGGAGGTATCAGCCCCAGCATTTT
.	TRBV18	TRBJ2-1	.	CASSPPLADREGNEQFF	TGTGCCAGCTCACCACCCCTCGCGGACAGGGAGGGCAATGAGCAGTTCTTC
.	TRBV5-4	TRBJ2-7	TRBD2	CASSLGAGGPYEQYF	TGTGCCAGCAGCCTAGGGGCGGGAGGGCCCTACGAGCAGTACTTC
once	TRBV18	TRBJ1-1	TRBD1	CASSRADRGLWNTEAFF	TGTGCCAGCTCTCGAGCGGACAGGGGGCTTTGGAACACTGAAGCTTTCTTT
.	TRBV6-5	TRBJ2-7	TRBD2	CASSPLAGVYEQYF	TGTGCCAGCAGCCCTCTAGCGGGAGTTTACGAGCAGTACTTC
.	TRBV7-9	TRBJ2-7	.	CASSLVGATEQYF	TGTGCCAGCAGCTTAGTTGGGGCTACCGAGCAGTACTTC
few	TRBV18	TRBJ1-5	TRBD1	CASSRSGTGDNQPQHF	TGTGCCAGCTCACGGTCTGGGACAGGGGACAATCAGCCCCAGCATTTT
.	TRBV27	TRBJ2-7	.	CASSPRVAPSYEQYF	TGTGCCAGCAGTCCCCGGGTAGCGCCTTCCTACGAGCAGTACTTC
.	TRBV10-3	TRBJ1-4	TRBD1	CATNQGGEKLFF	TGTGCCACAAACCAGGGGGGTGAAAAACTGTTTTTT
few	TRBV5-6	TRBJ2-2	.	CASSPGLTNTGELFF	TGTGCCAGCAGTCCGGGACTTACGAACACCGGGGAGCTGTTTTTT
few	TRBV28	TRBJ2-2	.	CASSFGGNTGELFF	TGTGCCAGCAGTTTCGGCGGGAACACCGGGGAGCTGTTTTTT
.	TRBV28	TRBJ2-1	TRBD2	CASGSGSSYNEQFF	TGTGCCAGCGGTAGCGGGAGCTCCTACAATGAGCAGTTCTTC
.	TRBV18	TRBJ2-6	TRBD1	CASSPSPPTGGAGANVLTF	TGTGCCAGCTCACCATCCCCCCCGACAGGGGGCGCTGGGGCCAACGTCCTGACTTTC
few	TRBV5-1	TRBJ2-7	TRBD1	CASSPLGTGAYEQYF	TGCGCCAGCAGCCCGCTCGGGACAGGGGCCTACGAGCAGTACTTC
few	TRBV28	TRBJ2-1	TRBD2	CASGLAGGRYNEQFF	TGTGCCAGCGGACTAGCGGGAGGGCGGTACAATGAGCAGTTCTTC
few	TRBV19	TRBJ1-2	.	CASSIDPRAYGYTF	TGTGCCAGTAGTATAGATCCGAGAGCGTATGGCTACACCTTC
.	TRBV2	TRBJ2-1	.	CASKLVGRPLYNEQFF	TGTGCCAGCAAGCTTGTTGGGAGACCCCTCTACAATGAGCAGTTCTTC